This T cell receptor (beta chain) was documented in a study of T cells in Graves' hyperthyroidism and ophthalmopathy. Study conclusions and caveats: Among thyroid clonotypes expanded above 0.001, most also appeared in blood. Ophthalmopathy and stable hyperthyroidism were separated by a 13 V-J model.

On this clonotype itself: Its target is unknown.

CDR3 length: 18 residues. From germline, CDR1 is MNHNS and CDR2 SASEGT. V was pared by 2 bases and J by 0 bases, with 8 bases of the junction left unmatched. Newly diagnosed hyperthyroidism patients aged 18 to 65 years had disease lasting under 2 months. What was amplified from RNA transcripts were TCR beta CDR3 regions. The HTBI primer set served for first-round RT-PCR of the TCR CDR3. TCRdb independently ran MiXCR on the multiplex PCR reads; one entry per CDR3 protein. The table lists some 560,000 distinct CDR3 sequences, more than 15% of them singletons, with roughly 7.3% in the top ten. This chain uses TRBV6-1 with TRBJ1-5; 9 positions match TRBD1. The specimen was blood. The receptor was isolated from a woman aged 30 to 39 with Graves' hyperthyroidism. This chain's CDR3 is CASSEWDRAVYSNQPQHF. As DNA, the CDR3 is TGTGCCAGCAGTGAATGGGACAGGGCCGTGTATAGCAATCAGCCCCAGCATTTT.